The sequence of this T cell receptor (beta chain) was determined in a study of OX40 agonist ivuxolimab in advanced cancers. In the study overall: Ivuxolimab, an antibody that agonizes OX40 (CD134), was administered to the patients. Hepatocellular carcinoma, melanoma, renal cell or head and neck cancer affected the dose-escalation patients. Points from the study as a whole: Antigen specificity was not determined for the expanded peripheral T cells.

This CDR3 contains 13 residues. Germline CDR1 PRHDT, CDR2 FYEKMQ (reference sequence). The V end was cut by 3 bases, the J end by 10 bases, with 13 bases between. The data were produced by immunoSEQ multiplex PCR, yet TCRdb's version contains in-frame clones alone and is incomplete. This table holds about 55,000 clones, approximately 86% found once. For this clone: Its antigen remains unidentified.

Patients were excluded for autoimmune disease history or systemic immunosuppression. The rearrangement uses TRBV13 and TRBJ2-1, with a weak D call TRBD1 (6 bases). This clonotype was sampled from an adult with an advanced solid tumor such as melanoma, head and neck, liver or kidney cancer. The sequences come from CD4+ or CD8+ T cells sorted from blood, collected in a trial of the OX40 agonist ivuxolimab. In DNA, the CDR3 is TGTGCCAGCAGCTTGTCAGGGGCCAGGGAGCAGTTCTTC. Protein sequence: CASSLSGAREQFF.